The 27 T cell receptor beta chains below all came from one sample that was sequenced in a study of T cells and Merkel cell carcinoma outcomes. The method was immunoSEQ multiplex PCR; TCRdb's version includes in-frame clones alone and lacks a portion of them. The sample has 9,500 to 15,000 clones, nearly 97% seen once. The sequencing sample was made of tumor tissue from Merkel cell carcinoma. The receptor set was obtained from a human donor with Merkel cell carcinoma.

The chain recombines TRBV28 with TRBJ2-5, with D perhaps matching TRBD1 or TRBD2 (5 bases each). Trimming removed 4 bases from V and 1 base from J, with 13 bases in between. This CDR3 is 15 amino acids long. Germline V CDR1 and CDR2: MDHEN, SYDVKM. CDR3 amino acids: CASSYPWGSQETQYF. The CDR3 nucleotides read TGTGCCAGCAGTTACCCGTGGGGGAGCCAAGAGACCCAGTACTTC. Full variable domain (missing parts from reference TRBV28 and TRBJ2-5): DVKVTQSSRYLVKRTGEKVFLECVQDMDHENMFWYRQDPGLGLRLIYFSYDVKMKEKGDIPEGYSVSREKKERFSLILESASTNQTSMYLCASSYPWGSQETQYFGPGTRLLVL.

The rearrangement uses TRBV4-3 and TRBJ1-2, with D uncertain. V lost 0 bases, J lost 4 bases, and 12 bases lay in between. This CDR3 has 15 amino acids. Germline V CDR1 and CDR2: LGHNA, YSLEER. The CDR3 DNA reads as TGCGCCAGCAGCCAAGAGGAGGGCGACATCTATGGCTACACCTTC. Translation: CASSQEEGDIYGYTF.

The chain couples TRBV6-1 to TRBJ1-2; D perhaps matches TRBD1 (5 bases). V was pared by 4 bases and J by 7 bases, with 10 bases between. CDR3 length: 12 residues. Germline V gene lookup returns CDR1 MNHNS and CDR2 SASEGT. This CDR3 is CASSGWGGGYTF. The CDR3 DNA is TGTGCCAGCAGTGGCTGGGGGGGTGGCTACACCTTC.

This chain links TRBV4-3 with TRBJ2-5, with TRBD2 matching 7 bases. The CDR3 covers 15 residues. After removal of 0 bases from V and 5 bases from J, the junction contained 6 bases not matched to a gene. Germline-derived CDR1 and CDR2 are LGHNA and YSLEER. The DNA of the CDR3 is TGCGCCAGCAGCCAAGATGCACTAGCGATGGAGACCCAGTACTTC. Protein: CASSQDALAMETQYF.

The V and J genes are TRBV4-1 and TRBJ2-3; 8 bases align to TRBD2. Germline-derived CDR1 and CDR2 are MGHRA and YSYEKL. V lost 2 bases and J lost 3; bases outside the gene matches: 4. The CDR3 spans 15 residues. The CDR3 protein is CASSQFSGATDTQYF. As DNA, the CDR3 is TGCGCCAGCAGCCAATTTAGCGGGGCTACAGATACGCAGTATTTT.

This chain uses TRBV28 with TRBJ2-7, with a possible D match to TRBD2 (5 bases). V dropped 6 bases and J dropped 2 bases, with 14 bases sitting between them. CDR1 and CDR2 from the germline V gene are MDHEN and SYDVKM. The CDR3 contains 14 residues. The DNA for the CDR3 is TGTGCCAGCAGAATTTCGGGGTTTACCTACGAGCAGTACTTC. This encodes CASRISGFTYEQYF.

This chain uses TRBV6-1 with TRBJ1-5; D remains unclear. Germline V gene data show CDR1 as MNHNS and CDR2 as SASEGT. CDR3 length: 18 residues. The ends were cut back, 1 base at V and 0 bases at J, with 16 bases in the middle. CDR3 coding DNA: TGTGCCAGCAGTGAAGGACCTAGGACGGCGTTTAGCAATCAGCCCCAGCATTTT. It translates to CASSEGPRTAFSNQPQHF.

The CDR3 loop reads CASSLDPRDTEAFF. The CDR3 DNA sequence: TGCGCCAGCAGCTTAGACCCGCGGGACACTGAAGCTTTCTTT. The chain combines TRBV5-1 with TRBJ1-1, with D uncertain. This CDR3 has 14 amino acids. The germline V gene encodes CDR1 SGHRS and CDR2 YFSETQ. V was cut by 2 bases and J by 3 bases, with 11 bases left in between. Drawing the rest from reference TRBV5-1 and TRBJ1-1, the complete variable domain is KAGVTQTPRYLIKTRGQQVTLSCSPISGHRSVSWYQQTPGQGLQFLFEYFSETQRNKGNFPGRFSGRQFSNSRSEMNVSTLELGDSALYLCASSLDPRDTEAFFGQGTRLTVV.

J is TRBJ1-3 and V is TRBV7-8; D is undetermined. This CDR3 region has 13 residues. Germline V gene lookup returns CDR1 SGHVS and CDR2 FQNEAQ. Trimming cost V 4 bases and J 2 bases, with 6 bases left between them. CDR3 DNA sequence: TGTGCCAGCAGCTCGACCGCTGGAAACACCATATATTTT. Amino acid sequence: CASSSTAGNTIYF. Full variable domain (missing parts from reference TRBV7-8 and TRBJ1-3): GAGVSQSPRYKVAKRGQDVALRCDPISGHVSLFWYQQALGQGPEFLTYFQNEAQLDKSGLPSDRFFAERPEGSVSTLKIQRTQQEDSAVYLCASSSTAGNTIYFGEGSWLTVV.

The V call is TRBV30, the J call TRBJ2-3; maybe TRBD1 (6 bases). Deletions cut 0 bases from V and 8 bases from J, with 9 bases between. This CDR3 is 12 amino acids long. Germline CDR1 reads GTSNPN; CDR2 reads SVGIG (reference sequence). CDR3 DNA sequence: TGTGCCTGGAGTGTATGGGGGCCTACGCAGTATTTT. It is translated as CAWSVWGPTQYF.

The rearrangement links TRBV2 to TRBJ2-1, with 12 bases matching TRBD2. This CDR3 is 16 amino acids long. Germline CDR1 is SNHLY and CDR2 is FYNNEI. Trimming at V came to 4 bases and at J to 8 bases, leaving 9 bases not matched to a gene. DNA of the CDR3: TGTGCCAGCAGTGCCCTACTAGCGGGAGGATCAGATGAGCAGTTCTTC. Translating it yields CASSALLAGGSDEQFF.

CDR3 DNA sequence: TGTGCCAGTAGGATTGATGCGGGAGGGCCCCGGGGTGAGCAGTTCTTC. Translating it yields CASRIDAGGPRGEQFF. V is TRBV19 and J is TRBJ2-1; 9 bases line up with TRBD2. Germline loops: CDR1 LNHDA, CDR2 SQIVND (reference sequence). V shed 6 bases, J shed 9 bases, and the junction held 15 bases outside the gene matches. The CDR3 extends over 16 amino acids.

The rearrangement uses TRBV7-9 and TRBJ1-1; D not resolved. The CDR3 consists of 13 residues. V shed 3 bases and J shed 0 bases, with 5 bases lying between them. Germline V gene data show CDR1 as SEHNR and CDR2 as FQNEAQ (reference sequence). CDR3 in amino acids: CASSLELNTEAFF. The CDR3, as DNA: TGTGCCAGCAGCTTGGAATTGAACACTGAAGCTTTCTTT. Drawing the rest from reference TRBV7-9 and TRBJ1-1, the complete variable domain is DTGVSQNPRHKITKRGQNVTFRCDPISEHNRLYWYRQTLGQGPEFLTYFQNEAQLEKSRLLSDRFSAERPKGSFSTLEIQRTEQGDSAMYLCASSLELNTEAFFGQGTRLTVV.

This chain joins TRBV9 and TRBJ2-5; 10 bases match TRBD2. The CDR3 consists of 16 residues. V dropped 0 bases and J dropped 9; count of bases not matched to a gene: 11. CDR1 is SGDLS, CDR2 YYNGEE, per germline. Written as DNA, the CDR3 is TGTGCCAGCAGCGTAGGGGTAGCGGGAGGTCCCGAGGCCCAGTACTTC. Translation: CASSVGVAGGPEAQYF.

The genes are TRBV7-2 and TRBJ2-3; 10 nucleotides match TRBD2. V dropped 5 bases and J dropped 2; count of bases not matched to a gene: 10. Germline V gene sequence: CDR1 SGHTA, CDR2 FQGNSA. CDR3 size: 17 residues. The CDR3 loop is CASSQRLAGRNTDTQYF. Here the CDR3 DNA reads TGTGCCAGCAGCCAACGACTAGCGGGCAGGAACACAGATACGCAGTATTTT.

The V call is TRBV7-9, the J call TRBJ2-7; TRBD2 matches at 7 bases. Germline CDR1 and CDR2: SEHNR and FQNEAQ (reference sequence). V trimming: 2 bases; J trimming: 7 bases; junction bases outside the gene matches: 8. CDR3 length: 14 amino acids. DNA of the CDR3: TGTGCCAGCAGCTTAATCCCCGGGGGAGGGGAGCAGTACTTC. Encoded protein: CASSLIPGGGEQYF.

This chain links TRBV25-1 with TRBJ1-4; a possible D gene is TRBD1 (5 bases). In germline, CDR1 is MGHDK, CDR2 SYGVNS. Trimming removed 3 bases from V and 4 bases from J, with 15 bases in between. This CDR3 has 16 residues. This CDR3 is CASSDPQTASNEKLFF. In DNA, the CDR3 is TGTGCCAGCAGTGACCCCCAGACAGCAAGTAATGAAAAACTGTTTTTT.

The chain employs TRBV6-6 and TRBJ2-3; D possibly corresponds to TRBD1 (7 bases). This CDR3 is built from 16 residues. V gave up 5 bases and J gave up 0 bases, with 15 bases separating them. Germline CDR1 MNHNY, CDR2 SVGAGI (reference sequence). The CDR3, as DNA: TGTGCCAGCAGTGCTCCAGGGGGAGGAAGCACAGATACGCAGTATTTT. Its protein is CASSAPGGGSTDTQYF.

The chain employs TRBV11-2 and TRBJ2-3; 10 bases are a match to TRBD1. The germline V gene has CDR1 SGHAT and CDR2 FQNNGV. The CDR3 spans 15 residues. Trimming removed 5 bases from V and 4 bases from J; junction bases left unmatched: 6. The chain's CDR3 is CASSLGTGVSDTQYF. CDR3 nucleotide sequence: TGTGCCAGCAGCCTGGGGACAGGGGTATCAGATACGCAGTATTTT.

V usage is TRBV5-4 and J usage is TRBJ1-2, with D tentatively TRBD1 (6 bases). Per germline, CDR1 SGHNT and CDR2 YYREEE (reference sequence). The CDR3 is 15 amino acids. The V end was cut by 0 bases, the J end by 0 bases, with 9 bases between. CDR3 protein: CASSLGGGTNYGYTF. The CDR3 coding sequence is TGTGCCAGCAGCTTGGGCGGGGGCACTAACTATGGCTACACCTTC.

The chain has TRBV27 and TRBJ1-1, with 11 bases aligning to TRBD1. The CDR3 sequence is 13 residues long. The V segment lost 5 bases and the J segment 9 bases; nucleotides outside the gene matches: 5. The germline V gene encodes CDR1 MNHEY and CDR2 SMNVEV (reference sequence). CDR3 coding DNA: TGTGCCAGCAGTCCGAGGGACAGGGGGAAAGCTTTCTTT. Amino acids: CASSPRDRGKAFF.

J is TRBJ2-3 and V is TRBV7-3; TRBD2 agrees at 8 bases. This CDR3 contains 16 residues. Germline V gene lookup returns CDR1 SGHTA and CDR2 FQGTGA. J was trimmed by 2 bases and V by 5 bases; bases with no gene match: 9. As DNA, the CDR3 is TGTGCCAGCAGCCACCAGGGCGGGAGGTACACAGATACGCAGTATTTT. It specifies CASSHQGGRYTDTQYF.

As DNA, the CDR3 is TGCAGCGTTGTATTGGGGGGGCCGGATACGCAGTATTTT. Amino acids: CSVVLGGPDTQYF. The chain uses TRBV29-1 and TRBJ2-3; TRBD2 is a possible D gene (7 bases). Germline V lookup: CDR1 SQVTM, CDR2 ANQGSEA. The CDR3 contains 13 residues. The ends were cut back, 4 bases at V and 6 bases at J, with 14 bases in the middle.

The rearrangement links TRBV7-2 to TRBJ1-2; weak D call: TRBD1 (6 bases). Germline CDR1 reads SGHTA; CDR2 reads FQGNSA. The V and J ends lost 5 bases and 2 bases respectively, with 9 bases between them. CDR3 size: 13 residues. The CDR3 region is CASSRDRNYGYTF. For the CDR3, the DNA is TGTGCCAGCAGCCGCGACAGGAACTATGGCTACACCTTC.

The count of this clone is one. The chain joins TRBV19 to TRBJ2-1; 10 bases are shared with TRBD1. This CDR3 comprises 16 residues. Germline V gene data show CDR1 as LNHDA and CDR2 as SQIVND (reference sequence). Losses at the gene ends were 7 bases for V and 2 bases for J; bases not matched to a gene: 8. The CDR3 reads CASIPRGTGAYNEQFF. In DNA, the CDR3 is TGTGCCAGTATTCCGAGGGGGACAGGGGCCTACAATGAGCAGTTCTTC.

As for this clone: Mismatch with germline at one junction end may stem from a read error. The rearrangement uses TRBV20-1 and TRBJ2-1; possible D gene TRBD1, 5 bases. This CDR3 is built from 11 residues. Germline V gene lookup returns CDR1 DFQATT and CDR2 SNEGSKA (reference sequence). The CDR3 is CSASRGYEPFF. As DNA, the CDR3 is TGCAGTGCTAGTAGGGGATACGAGCCGTTCTTC.

The V gene is TRBV29-1, the J gene TRBJ2-2; no clear D gene. CDR1 and CDR2 from the germline V gene are SQVTM and ANQGSEA. V was pared by 3 bases and J by 4 bases, with 6 bases between. The CDR3 runs 12 residues. The CDR3 coding sequence is TGCAGCGTTGATATCAGCACCGGGGAGCTGTTTTTT. Translated, it gives CSVDISTGELFF.